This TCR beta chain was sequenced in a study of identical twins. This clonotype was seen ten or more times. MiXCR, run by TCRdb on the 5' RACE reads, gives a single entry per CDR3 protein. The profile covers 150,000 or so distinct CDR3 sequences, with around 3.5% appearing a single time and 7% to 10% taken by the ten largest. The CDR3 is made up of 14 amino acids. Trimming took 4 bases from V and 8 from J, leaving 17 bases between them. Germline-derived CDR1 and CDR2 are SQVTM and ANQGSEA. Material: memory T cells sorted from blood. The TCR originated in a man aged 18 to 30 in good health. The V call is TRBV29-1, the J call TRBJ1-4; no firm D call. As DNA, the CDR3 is TGCAGCGTTGTAAAGGGCGGGGAGGACGAAAAACTGTTTTTT. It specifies CSVVKGGEDEKLFF.